This T cell receptor (beta chain) appears in the sequencing data of a study of tumor-infiltrating lymphocytes in oesophageal squamous cell carcinoma. One entry per CDR3 protein, called by TCRdb with MiXCR from the PCR reads. The sample contains 15,000 to 20,000 distinct CDR3 sequences, roughly 39% of which appear only once. The germline V gene has CDR1 SGHAT and CDR2 FQNNGV. The CDR3 is 14 amino acids. This sequence originates from a male donor with esophageal squamous cell carcinoma. The J gene is TRBJ2-5, the V gene TRBV11-2; 10 bases are shared with TRBD1. The J call is uncertain, as TRBJ1-2 better fits the DNA end. Sequences were obtained from normal esophageal tissue next to the tumor. CDR3 amino acids: CASRPPGQGIGYTF. Here the CDR3 DNA reads TGTGCCAGCAGACCACCGGGACAGGGGATTGGCTACACCTTC.